A selection of T cell receptor beta chains follows, all from one sample in a study of CD8 T cells in ankylosing spondylitis. In TCRdb, the 5' RACE reads were re-called with MiXCR into one record per CDR3 protein. Of a few hundred thousand distinct CDR3 sequences in the sample, more than 20% were seen once. Sequencing was performed on blood, either unsorted or a sorted T cell fraction (not recorded which). The source is a male donor with ankylosing spondylitis or in good health (not recorded which). Each CDR3 is given with its conserved first and last residue. A D gene is named only where the DNA matches it firmly. Clone size, where shown, is once, few, many, or a class for clones that have expanded.

j_call: TRBJ2-1
clone_size: NA
d_call: TRBD2
v_call: TRBV11-2
cdr3_aa: CASSLGQLAPYNEQFF
cdr3_nt: TGTGCCAGCAGCTTAGGTCAACTAGCGCCGTACAATGAGCAGTTCTTC

j_call: TRBJ2-4
clone_size: NA
d_call: NA
v_call: TRBV2
cdr3_aa: CASSEAFMENIQYF
cdr3_nt: TGTGCCAGCAGTGAAGCTTTTATGGAAAACATTCAGTACTTC

j_call: TRBJ2-3
clone_size: few
d_call: NA
v_call: TRBV9
cdr3_aa: CASSWDPDLRADTQYF
cdr3_nt: TGTGCCAGCAGCTGGGATCCCGACCTGCGGGCAGATACGCAGTATTTT

j_call: TRBJ2-1
clone_size: NA
d_call: TRBD1
v_call: TRBV5-1
cdr3_aa: CASRSGQGPYNEQFF
cdr3_nt: TGCGCCAGCAGGTCGGGACAGGGCCCCTACAATGAGCAGTTCTTC

j_call: TRBJ1-5
clone_size: NA
d_call: TRBD1
v_call: TRBV3-1
cdr3_aa: CASSQDQGAGQPQHF
cdr3_nt: TGTGCCAGCAGCCAAGATCAGGGGGCTGGTCAGCCCCAGCATTTT

j_call: TRBJ2-3
clone_size: NA
d_call: TRBD2
v_call: TRBV5-1
cdr3_aa: CASSEGLVTDTQYF
cdr3_nt: TGCGCCAGCAGCGAAGGACTAGTTACAGATACGCAGTATTTT

j_call: TRBJ2-7
clone_size: few
d_call: NA
v_call: TRBV28
cdr3_aa: CASSSTGSLSYEQYF
cdr3_nt: TGTGCCAGCAGCTCCACGGGATCCCTCTCCTACGAGCAGTACTTC

j_call: TRBJ2-7
clone_size: NA
d_call: NA
v_call: TRBV4-1
cdr3_aa: CASSPMAGSVEQYF
cdr3_nt: TGCGCCAGCAGCCCCATGGCAGGCAGTGTGGAGCAGTACTTC

j_call: TRBJ2-7
clone_size: many
d_call: TRBD1
v_call: TRBV4-1
cdr3_aa: CASSQDGQGIAEQYF
cdr3_nt: TGCGCCAGCAGCCAGGATGGACAGGGGATTGCCGAGCAGTACTTC

j_call: TRBJ2-5
clone_size: NA
d_call: NA
v_call: TRBV7-9
cdr3_aa: CASSLRGRTEETQYF
cdr3_nt: TGTGCCAGCAGCTTACGGGGTCGGACAGAAGAGACCCAGTACTTC

j_call: TRBJ2-2
clone_size: once
d_call: NA
v_call: TRBV18
cdr3_aa: CASSPERGWTGELFF
cdr3_nt: TGTGCCAGCTCACCAGAGAGGGGATGGACCGGGGAGCTGTTTTTT

j_call: TRBJ1-2
clone_size: few
d_call: NA
v_call: TRBV29-1
cdr3_aa: CSVEARSTNYGYTF
cdr3_nt: TGCAGCGTTGAAGCGCGGTCCACTAACTATGGCTACACCTTC

j_call: TRBJ2-2
clone_size: NA
d_call: TRBD2
v_call: TRBV7-8
cdr3_aa: CASSLFQGMGLGGTGELFF
cdr3_nt: TGTGCCAGCAGCTTATTTCAGGGGATGGGACTAGGGGGCACCGGGGAGCTGTTTTTT

j_call: TRBJ2-1
clone_size: few
d_call: TRBD2
v_call: TRBV5-5
cdr3_aa: CASSPFRSGGANEQFF
cdr3_nt: TGTGCCAGCAGCCCGTTCCGGAGCGGGGGGGCCAATGAGCAGTTCTTC

j_call: TRBJ2-1
clone_size: few
d_call: TRBD2
v_call: TRBV12-3/TRBV12-4
cdr3_aa: CASSPGGIHNEQFF
cdr3_nt: TGTGCCAGCAGTCCGGGGGGGATCCACAATGAGCAGTTCTTC

j_call: TRBJ1-1
clone_size: NA
d_call: TRBD1
v_call: TRBV5-1
cdr3_aa: CASSLSPRQGETEAFF
cdr3_nt: TGCGCCAGCAGCTTGTCCCCACGACAGGGAGAGACTGAAGCTTTCTTT

j_call: TRBJ2-1
clone_size: few
d_call: TRBD1
v_call: TRBV6-1
cdr3_aa: CASSLGQGWDEQFF
cdr3_nt: TGTGCCAGCAGTCTCGGACAGGGATGGGATGAGCAGTTCTTC

j_call: TRBJ2-1
clone_size: few
d_call: NA
v_call: TRBV7-9
cdr3_aa: CASSAMVAGNNEQFF
cdr3_nt: TGTGCCAGCAGCGCCATGGTGGCGGGGAACAATGAGCAGTTCTTC

j_call: TRBJ2-7
clone_size: few
d_call: NA
v_call: TRBV20-1
cdr3_aa: CSAPSVYEQYF
cdr3_nt: TGCAGTGCCCCCTCGGTCTACGAGCAGTACTTC

j_call: TRBJ2-2
clone_size: NA
d_call: NA
v_call: TRBV4-2
cdr3_aa: CASSQDLSPGQYGHTGELFF
cdr3_nt: TGTGCCAGCAGCCAAGATCTCAGCCCCGGACAGTACGGTCACACCGGGGAGCTGTTTTTT

j_call: TRBJ2-7
clone_size: few
d_call: TRBD1
v_call: TRBV29-1
cdr3_aa: CSVVLWDRAGHEQYF
cdr3_nt: TGCAGCGTTGTACTCTGGGACAGGGCTGGGCACGAGCAGTACTTC

j_call: TRBJ2-7
clone_size: many
d_call: NA
v_call: TRBV20-1
cdr3_aa: CSARQGYYEQYF
cdr3_nt: TGCAGTGCTAGGCAGGGGTACTACGAGCAGTACTTC

j_call: TRBJ2-3
clone_size: NA
d_call: TRBD2
v_call: TRBV12-3/TRBV12-4
cdr3_aa: CASSGGGLGTQYF
cdr3_nt: TGTGCCAGCAGCGGGGGGGGGTTAGGTACGCAGTATTTT

j_call: TRBJ2-5
clone_size: NA
d_call: TRBD2
v_call: TRBV7-8
cdr3_aa: CASSLRRGALLGTQYF
cdr3_nt: TGTGCCAGCAGCTTAAGGCGGGGGGCCCTTCTTGGGACCCAGTACTTC